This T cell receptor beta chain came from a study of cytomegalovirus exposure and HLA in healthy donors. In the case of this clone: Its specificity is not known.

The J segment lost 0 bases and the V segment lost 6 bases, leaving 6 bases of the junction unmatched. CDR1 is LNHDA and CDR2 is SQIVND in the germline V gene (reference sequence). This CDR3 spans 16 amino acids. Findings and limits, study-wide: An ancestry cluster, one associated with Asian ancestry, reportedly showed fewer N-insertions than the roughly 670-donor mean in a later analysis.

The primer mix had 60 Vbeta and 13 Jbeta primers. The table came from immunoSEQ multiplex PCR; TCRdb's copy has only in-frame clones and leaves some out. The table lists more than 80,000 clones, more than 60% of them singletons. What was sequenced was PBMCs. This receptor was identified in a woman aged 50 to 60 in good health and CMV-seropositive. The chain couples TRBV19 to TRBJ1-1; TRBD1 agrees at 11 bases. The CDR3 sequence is CASRRGQGEVNTEAFF. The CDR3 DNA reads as TGTGCCAGTAGGCGGGGACAGGGGGAAGTGAACACTGAAGCTTTCTTT. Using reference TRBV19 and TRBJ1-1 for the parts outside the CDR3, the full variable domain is DGGITQSPKYLFRKEGQNVTLSCEQNLNHDAMYWYRQDPGQGLRLIYYSQIVNDFQKGDIAEGYSVSREKKESFPLTVTSAQKNPTAFYLCASRRGQGEVNTEAFFGQGTRLTVV.